This T cell receptor (beta chain) was sequenced during a study of CD8+CD57+ T cells in acquired aplastic anemia. About the study: Quantities of DNA derived from sorted CD4+ and CD8+ cells averaged approximately 3 ug. Regarding the study as a whole: Roughly 30 CD8+ CDR3 sequences occurred in both the patients and the controls. Controls did not differ significantly from patients in CD8+ Simpson's diversity.

CDR1 is SQVTM and CDR2 is ANQGSEA in the germline V gene. V lost 0 bases, J lost 1 base, and 4 bases stayed unmatched. The CDR3 is 16 amino acids. The patients chosen for sequencing had shown expansion of CD8+CD57+ cells (detected by flow cytometry). Patients had not yet gotten any therapy when their blood was taken for sampling. Notes on this clonotype: The antigen remains unidentified.

Genomic DNA constituted the template upon which TCR beta VDJ and CDR3 profiling was performed. From the reads, TCRdb called clonotypes with MiXCR, one entry per CDR3 protein. The table lists over 150,000 distinct CDR3 sequences, approximately 48% of them singletons. J is TRBJ2-2 and V is TRBV29-1, with TRBD1 identical over 8 bases. The TCR comes from a human donor with aplastic anemia. Sequenced material: sorted CD4+, CD8+, or CD8+CD57+ T cells (not recorded which) from PBMCs. The CDR3 DNA is TGCAGCGTTGAAGACCTGGACAGGGAGAACACCGGGGAGCTGTTTTTT. As protein: CSVEDLDRENTGELFF.